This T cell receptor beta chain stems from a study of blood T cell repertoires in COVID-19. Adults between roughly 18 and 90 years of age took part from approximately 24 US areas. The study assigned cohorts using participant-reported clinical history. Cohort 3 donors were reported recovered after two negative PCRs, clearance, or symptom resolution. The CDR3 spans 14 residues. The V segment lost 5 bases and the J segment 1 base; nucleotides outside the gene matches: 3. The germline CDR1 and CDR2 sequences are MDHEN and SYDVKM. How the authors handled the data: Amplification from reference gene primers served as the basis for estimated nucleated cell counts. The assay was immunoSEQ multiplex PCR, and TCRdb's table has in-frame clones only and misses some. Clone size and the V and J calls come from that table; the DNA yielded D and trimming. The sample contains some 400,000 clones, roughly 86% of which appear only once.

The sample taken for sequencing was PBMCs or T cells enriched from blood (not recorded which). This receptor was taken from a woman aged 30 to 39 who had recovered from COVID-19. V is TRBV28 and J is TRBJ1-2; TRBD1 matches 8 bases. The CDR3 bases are TGTGCCAGCAGTACAGGGGGAGATAACTATGGCTACACCTTC. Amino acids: CASSTGGDNYGYTF.